The TCR beta chain under discussion was sequenced for a study of CD8 T cells in ankylosing spondylitis. Study-wide results and limits: For ankylosing spondylitis blood, a TCR beta motif of fewer than 10 highly homologous variants appeared characteristic.

As the method for making TCR beta libraries, quantitative 5'-RACE with molecular barcodes was used. One entry per CDR3 protein results from TCRdb running MiXCR on the 5' RACE reads. Altogether about 240,000 distinct CDR3 sequences are present, approximately 12% being singletons, with the ten largest covering 6% to 7.5%. This clonotype was counted ten times or more. The antigen is unknown. Trimming cost V 4 bases and J 6 bases; bases outside gene matches: 1. The CDR3 loop spans 15 amino acids. Germline V CDR1 and CDR2: MRHNA, SNTAGT. Specimen: blood, either unsorted or a sorted T cell fraction (not recorded which). The chain joins TRBV6-4 to TRBJ2-1; 15 bases fit TRBD2. This TCR came from a male donor with ankylosing spondylitis or in good health (not recorded which). CDR3 loop: CASSGTSGGANEQFF. CDR3 nucleotide sequence: TGTGCCAGCAGTGGGACTAGCGGGGGGGCCAATGAGCAGTTCTTC.